A selection of T cell receptor beta chains follows, all from one sample in a study of blood T cell repertoires in COVID-19. The protocol was immunoSEQ multiplex PCR, while the TCRdb copy is restricted to in-frame clones and leaves out a portion. The repertoire has approximately 280,000 clones, about 85% of them found once; the top ten carry about 2.7%. The sequencing input was PBMCs or T cells enriched from blood (not recorded which). Receptor source: a woman in her 50s who had recovered from COVID-19. Both conserved end residues are part of each CDR3. The D gene is left open where the match is weak. Not all rows give a size; the values are once, few, many and, for expanded clones, a class.

>.|.|TRBV15|TRBJ1-4
TGTGCCACCAGCAGAGCCGGACCGGGGAAACTGTTTTTT
CATSRAGPGKLFF
>TRBD1|few|TRBV7-2|TRBJ1-2
TGTGCCAGCAGCTCCCAGGGGGCTCTCTATGGCTACACCTTC
CASSSQGALYGYTF
>TRBD1|.|TRBV19|TRBJ1-5
TGTGCCAGTACCTATACAGGGGGAGGCAATCAGCCCCAGCATTTT
CASTYTGGGNQPQHF
>TRBD2|.|TRBV9|TRBJ2-7
TGTGCCAGCAGCCCAGGGAGTGTAGCGGGGTCCTACGAGCAGTACTTC
CASSPGSVAGSYEQYF
>TRBD1|.|TRBV29-1|TRBJ1-2
TGCAGCGCCGTGGAAGGACAGGGAGTGTACTATGGCTACACCTTC
CSAVEGQGVYYGYTF
>.|.|TRBV19|TRBJ1-5
TGTGCCAGTAACAGGGAGAGCAATCAGCCCCAGCATTTT
CASNRESNQPQHF
>TRBD1|.|TRBV28|TRBJ2-7
TGTGCCAGCAGTACGACAGGGGCGAGCTCCTACGAGCAGTACTTC
CASSTTGASSYEQYF
>.|.|TRBV28|TRBJ1-2
TGTGCCAGCAGTCCTAACGTGCCACACTATGGCTACACCTTC
CASSPNVPHYGYTF
>TRBD2|.|TRBV24-1|TRBJ2-3
TGTGCCACCAGTGAATACCGGACTAGCAACGCAGATACGCAGTATTTT
CATSEYRTSNADTQYF
>TRBD1|.|TRBV29-1|TRBJ2-7
TGCAGCGTTGAAACCGGGACAGGGCCCTACGAGCAGTACTTC
CSVETGTGPYEQYF
>TRBD1|.|TRBV6-1|TRBJ1-5
TGTGCCAGCAGTGAAAGGGAGACAGGGTGGCAGCCCCAGCATTTT
CASSERETGWQPQHF
>.|.|TRBV21-1|TRBJ1-2
TGTGCCAGCAGCAAAGAAGCACCCAACTATGGCTACACCTTC
CASSKEAPNYGYTF
>.|.|TRBV18|TRBJ2-2
TGTGCCAGCTCACCTTTCCTAGGAGGGGGCGCATATAGCACCGGGGAGCTGTTTTTT
CASSPFLGGGAYSTGELFF
>.|once|TRBV20-1|TRBJ2-7
TGCAGTGCTAGTAGGACAGCTGCGTCCTACGAGCAGTACTTC
CSASRTAASYEQYF
>.|few|TRBV6-1|TRBJ1-1
TGTGCCAGCAGTGATCCGGGGAATCGAGCTTTCTTT
CASSDPGNRAFF
>.|.|TRBV5-8|TRBJ2-3
TGTGCCAGCAGCTTCCTACAGGGATACACAGATACGCAGTATTTT
CASSFLQGYTDTQYF
>TRBD1|.|TRBV19|TRBJ1-5
TGTGCCAGTAGTATGATAGGGGGCCAGCCCCAGCATTTT
CASSMIGGQPQHF
>.|.|TRBV7-9|TRBJ2-7
TGTGCCAGCAGCTTAGATGGGGCAGGGGCCCACGAGCAGTACTTC
CASSLDGAGAHEQYF
>.|.|TRBV27|TRBJ2-7
TGTGCCAGCAGTTTGGCCTCCGGGACACTGTACGAGCAGTACTTC
CASSLASGTLYEQYF
>TRBD1|.|TRBV7-2|TRBJ1-4
TGTGCCAGCAGCAGACAGGGACATAATGAAAAACTGTTTTTT
CASSRQGHNEKLFF
>.|.|TRBV7-9|TRBJ1-2
TGTGCCAGCAGCTTAGTCATGCGAGGTGACTATGGCTACACCTTC
CASSLVMRGDYGYTF
>.|once|TRBV3-1/TRBV3-2|TRBJ2-2
TGTGCCAGCAGCATGGCGCGGCGGACCGGGGAGCTGTTTTTT
CASSMARRTGELFF